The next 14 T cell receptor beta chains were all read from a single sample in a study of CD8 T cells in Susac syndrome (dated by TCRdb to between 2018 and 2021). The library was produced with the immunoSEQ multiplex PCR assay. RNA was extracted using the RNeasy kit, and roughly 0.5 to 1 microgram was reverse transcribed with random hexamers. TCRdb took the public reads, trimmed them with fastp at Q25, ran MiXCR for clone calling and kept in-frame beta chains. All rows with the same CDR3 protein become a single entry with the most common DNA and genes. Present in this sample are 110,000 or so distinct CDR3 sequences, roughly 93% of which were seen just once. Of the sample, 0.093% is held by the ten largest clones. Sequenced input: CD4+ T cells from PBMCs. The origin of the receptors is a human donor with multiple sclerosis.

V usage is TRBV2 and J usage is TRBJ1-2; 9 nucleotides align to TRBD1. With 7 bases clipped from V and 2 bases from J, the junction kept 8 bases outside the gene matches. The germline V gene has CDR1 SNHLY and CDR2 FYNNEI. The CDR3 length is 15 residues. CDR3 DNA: TGTGCCAGCACGCCGGGACAGGGAAAGAACTATGGCTACACCTTC. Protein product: CASTPGQGKNYGYTF.

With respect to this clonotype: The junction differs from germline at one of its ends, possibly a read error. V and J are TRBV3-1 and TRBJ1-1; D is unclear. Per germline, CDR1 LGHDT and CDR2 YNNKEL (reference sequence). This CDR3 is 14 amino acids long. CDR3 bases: TGTGCCAGCAGCCCCATGGTGGGCCGTACTGAAGTTTTCTTT. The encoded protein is CASSPMVGRTEVFF.

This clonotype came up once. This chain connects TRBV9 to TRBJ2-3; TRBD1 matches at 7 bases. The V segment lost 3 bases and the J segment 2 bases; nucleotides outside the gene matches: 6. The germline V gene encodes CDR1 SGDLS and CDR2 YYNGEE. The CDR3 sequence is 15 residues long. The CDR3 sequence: CASSGWDSSTDTQYF. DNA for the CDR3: TGTGCCAGCAGCGGTTGGGACAGTTCCACAGATACGCAGTATTTT.

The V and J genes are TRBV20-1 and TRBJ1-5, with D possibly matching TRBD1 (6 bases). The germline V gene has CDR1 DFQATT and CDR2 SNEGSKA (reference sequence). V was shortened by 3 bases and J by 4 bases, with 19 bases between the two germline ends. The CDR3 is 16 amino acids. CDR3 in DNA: TGCAGTGCTAGGTGGAACCAGGGGCCAACTAATCAGCCCCAGCATTTT. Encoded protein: CSARWNQGPTNQPQHF.

The CDR3 nucleotides are TGTGCCACCAGTGCCAAGGGACAGGCCAAATCGGCCCAGCATTTT. Protein sequence: CATSAKGQAKSAQHF. The chain employs TRBV24-1 and TRBJ1-5, with 8 bases lining up with TRBD1. The germline V gene has CDR1 KGHDR and CDR2 SFDVKD. V gave up 5 bases and J gave up 11 bases; unmatched junction bases: 13. CDR3 length: 15 residues.

The CDR3 is CASSPGQLFRSNYGYTF. CDR3 in DNA: TGTGCCAGCAGTCCGGGACAGCTATTTAGGTCTAACTATGGCTACACCTTC. V and J are TRBV7-3 and TRBJ1-2, with 7 positions matching TRBD1. This CDR3 comprises 17 residues. The V segment lost 6 bases and the J segment 0 bases; nucleotides outside the gene matches: 13. Germline CDR1 and CDR2: SGHTA and FQGTGA.

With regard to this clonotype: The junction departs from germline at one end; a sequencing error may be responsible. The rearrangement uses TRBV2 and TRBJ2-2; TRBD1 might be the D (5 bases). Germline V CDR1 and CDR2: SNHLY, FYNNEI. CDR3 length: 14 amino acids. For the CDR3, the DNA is TGTGCTAGCAGGGAAGTATCGAACACCGGGGAGCTGTTTTTT. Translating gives CASREVSNTGELFF. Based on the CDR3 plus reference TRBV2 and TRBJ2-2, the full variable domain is EPEVTQTPSHQVTQMGQEVILRCVPISNHLYFYWYRQILGQKVEFLVSFYNNEISEKSEIFDDQFSVERPDGSNFTLKIRSTKLEDSAMYFCASREVSNTGELFFGEGSRLTVL.

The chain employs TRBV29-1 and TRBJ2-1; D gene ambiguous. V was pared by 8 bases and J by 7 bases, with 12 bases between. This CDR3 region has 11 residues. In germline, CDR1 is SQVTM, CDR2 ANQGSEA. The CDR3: CSLRRGNEQFF. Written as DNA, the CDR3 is TGCAGCCTTCGCCGAGGTAATGAGCAGTTCTTC.

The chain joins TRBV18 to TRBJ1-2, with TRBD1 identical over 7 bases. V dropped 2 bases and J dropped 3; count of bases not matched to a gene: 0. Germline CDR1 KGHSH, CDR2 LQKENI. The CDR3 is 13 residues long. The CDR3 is CASSPTGDYGYTF. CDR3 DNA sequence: TGTGCCAGCTCACCAACAGGGGACTATGGCTACACCTTC.

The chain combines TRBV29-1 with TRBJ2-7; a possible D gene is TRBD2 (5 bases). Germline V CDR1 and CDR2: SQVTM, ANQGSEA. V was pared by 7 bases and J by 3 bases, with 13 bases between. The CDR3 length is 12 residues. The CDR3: CSASGLYYEQYF. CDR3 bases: TGCAGCGCCAGCGGACTCTACTACGAGCAGTACTTC.

As DNA, the CDR3 is TGTGCCAGCAGTTTATCGAGAAGGACCGAGACCCAGTACTTC. Translating it yields CASSLSRRTETQYF. The chain uses TRBV27 and TRBJ2-5; no reliable D call. Germline CDR1 reads MNHEY; CDR2 reads SMNVEV (reference sequence). V was trimmed by 0 bases and J by 5 bases, leaving 10 bases between them. The CDR3 runs to 14 residues.

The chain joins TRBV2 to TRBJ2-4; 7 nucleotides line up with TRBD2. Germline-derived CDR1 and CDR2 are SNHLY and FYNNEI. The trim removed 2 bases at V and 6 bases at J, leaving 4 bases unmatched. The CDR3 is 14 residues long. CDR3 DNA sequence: TGTGCCAGCAGTGAAAGGGTAGCGGGAAACATTCAGTACTTC. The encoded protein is CASSERVAGNIQYF.

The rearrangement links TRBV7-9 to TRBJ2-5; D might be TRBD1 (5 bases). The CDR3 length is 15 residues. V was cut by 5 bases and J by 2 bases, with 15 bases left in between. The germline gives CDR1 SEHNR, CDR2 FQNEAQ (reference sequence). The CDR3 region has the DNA TGTGCCAGCAGCCCTGGGAAGGGGATACAAGAGACCCAGTACTTC. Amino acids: CASSPGKGIQETQYF.

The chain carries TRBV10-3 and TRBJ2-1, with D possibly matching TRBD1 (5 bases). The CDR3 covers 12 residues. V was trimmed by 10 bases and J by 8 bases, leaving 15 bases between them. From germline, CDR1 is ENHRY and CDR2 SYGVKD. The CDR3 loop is CATIGQFDEQFF. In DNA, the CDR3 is TGTGCCACCATAGGACAATTCGATGAGCAGTTCTTC.